This entry is about one T cell receptor (beta chain). Its antigen is unidentified. The sample belongs to a study of cytomegalovirus exposure and HLA in healthy donors. The donors were members of the validation cohort comprising approximately 110 subjects, separate from the approximately 670-subject first cohort. Notes on the study in general: Three CMV-associated chains were confirmed in vitro to be specific for CMV antigens. Cytomegalovirus status, reportedly, was diagnosed with high specificity and sensitivity by the classifier.

Method: immunoSEQ multiplex PCR; TCRdb's copy keeps in-frame clones and lacks some. The table lists 260,000 or so clones, roughly 90% of them singletons. CDR1 SNHLY and CDR2 FYNNEI come from the germline V gene. The CDR3 has 14 residues. The V end was cut by 0 bases, the J end by 2 bases, with 8 bases between. Sequences were obtained from PBMCs. This chain links TRBV2 with TRBJ2-7; D is unresolved. This receptor was identified in a young woman in good health and CMV-seronegative. CDR3 protein: CASSEAPGPYEQYF. The DNA for the CDR3 is TGTGCCAGCAGTGAAGCGCCGGGTCCCTACGAGCAGTACTTC.